This T cell receptor (beta chain) was documented in a study of neurological immune-mediated disorders. This clonotype occurred many times. CDR3 length: 15 amino acids. CDR1 is SGHVS and CDR2 is FQNEAQ in the germline V gene. With 5 bases removed from V and 1 base from J, the gap between germline ends came to 11 bases. Synthesis of cDNA was carried out by template-switch 5'RACE. The reaction used 10-nucleotide random UMIs. TCRdb analysed the 5' RACE reads with MiXCR anew, one entry per CDR3 protein. The repertoire has about 49,000 distinct CDR3 sequences, 9% to 10% of them found once; the top ten carry 1.6%. The time point is: longitudinal time-point 1 (baseline). Unsorted libraries came from 2 million PBMCs stored at -80 °C.

The V call is TRBV7-8, the J call TRBJ2-2, with D perhaps TRBD1 (6 bases). The sequencing sample was made of PBMCs. The sequence was obtained from a woman aged 40 to 49 in good health. CDR3 sequence (DNA): TGTGCCAGCAGCCCCAGGGGTCGGAACACCGGGGAGCTGTTTTTT. The encoded protein is CASSPRGRNTGELFF.